This T cell receptor (beta chain) was sequenced in a study of T-cell reconstitution after alpha-beta-depleted transplantation in children. This clonotype was detected only a few times. Germline CDR1 and CDR2: MNHNS and SASEGT. V dropped 3 bases and J dropped 4; count of bases not matched to a gene: 5. The CDR3 consists of 14 residues. The TCRbeta library was prepared with unique molecular identifiers. Each CDR3 protein gets one entry after TCRdb re-called the PCR reads with MiXCR. The sample has some 520,000 distinct CDR3 sequences; approximately 32% are singletons. V gene TRBV6-1 combines with J gene TRBJ2-5; TRBD1 matches 7 bases. The receptor was isolated from a human donor who donated a stem cell graft to a child with aplastic anemia. Sequences were derived from PBMCs from the stem cell graft donor, sampled from the stem cell graft. Written as DNA, the CDR3 is TGTGCCAGCAGTGACACGACAGGGAGAGAGACCCAGTACTTC. It translates to CASSDTTGRETQYF.